This T cell receptor (beta chain) was recovered during a study of blood T cell repertoires in COVID-19. Study background: Samples came from the United States, Italy and Spain, spanning acute and convalescent COVID-19. PBMCs, B-cell-depleted T cells, or T cells provided the cDNA or gDNA that made up the material.

This clone came up a few times. In the original analysis: Estimation of nucleated cell counts was performed using reference gene primer amplification. Method: immunoSEQ multiplex PCR; TCRdb's copy keeps in-frame clones and lacks some. Clone size and V and J calls were adopted from that table, with D and trimming inferred from the DNA. Of about 48,000 clones listed, about 85% are singletons. Germline assignment: CDR1 LGHNA and CDR2 YSLEER. The V and J ends lost 3 bases and 1 base respectively, with 10 bases between them. The CDR3 extends over 15 amino acids. The gene calls are TRBV4-3 and TRBJ2-1, with D unclear. The origin of this receptor is a woman in her sixties or seventies with acute or convalescent COVID-19. Sequences were obtained from peripheral blood. CDR3 residues: CASSQSARSYNEQFF. In DNA form, the CDR3 reads TGCGCCAGCAGCCAGAGCGCCAGATCCTACAATGAGCAGTTCTTC.